This T cell receptor (beta chain) was observed in a study of blood T cell repertoires in COVID-19. Germline V gives CDR1 WSHSY, CDR2 SAAADI. The length of the CDR3 is 13 residues. Trimming took 6 bases from V and 6 from J, leaving 11 bases between them. Method: immunoSEQ multiplex PCR; TCRdb's copy keeps in-frame clones and lacks some. This sample yields 140,000 to 150,000 clones, of which approximately 86% are seen a single time; around 3.1% belongs to the top ten. Material: peripheral blood. This chain connects TRBV10-2 to TRBJ2-2; D gene ambiguous. This receptor was identified in a middle-aged woman with active or convalescent COVID-19. CDR3 nucleotide sequence: TGCGCCAGCAGGCCCCTCCCGGCCGGGGAGCTGTTTTTT. Its protein is CASRPLPAGELFF.